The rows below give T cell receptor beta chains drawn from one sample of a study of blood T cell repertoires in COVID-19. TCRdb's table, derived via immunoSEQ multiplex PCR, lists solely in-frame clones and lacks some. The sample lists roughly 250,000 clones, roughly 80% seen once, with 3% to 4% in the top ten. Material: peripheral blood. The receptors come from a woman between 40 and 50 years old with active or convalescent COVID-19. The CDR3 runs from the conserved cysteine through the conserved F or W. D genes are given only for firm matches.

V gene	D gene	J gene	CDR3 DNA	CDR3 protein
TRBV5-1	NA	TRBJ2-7	TGCGCCAGCAGCTTGGGCGGATACGAGCAGTACTTC	CASSLGGYEQYF
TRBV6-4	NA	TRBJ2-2	TGTGCCAGCAGTAGAGGACAGCACACCGGGGAGCTGTTTTTT	CASSRGQHTGELFF
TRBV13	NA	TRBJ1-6	TGTGCCAGCAGCTTAGGCCCGTCGGTAAATTCACCCCTCCACTTT	CASSLGPSVNSPLHF
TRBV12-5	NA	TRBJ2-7	TGTGCTAGTGGCTTGTCGGGGGATCTGGGGGAGTACTTC	CASGLSGDLGEYF
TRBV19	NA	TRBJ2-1	TGTGCCAGTAGTCCTAGAAGGTCCGGGGGTGCCTACAATGAGCAGTTCTTC	CASSPRRSGGAYNEQFF
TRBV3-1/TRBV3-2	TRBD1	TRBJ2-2	TGTGCCAGCAGCCAGGGGACAGGGGCTAACACCGGGGAGCTGTTTTTT	CASSQGTGANTGELFF
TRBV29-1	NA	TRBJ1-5	TGCAGCGTTGGACAGTATAGCAATCAGCCCCAGCATTTT	CSVGQYSNQPQHF
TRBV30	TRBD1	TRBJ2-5	TGTGCCTGGGAGGGGGCCCAAGAGACCCAGTACTTC	CAWEGAQETQYF
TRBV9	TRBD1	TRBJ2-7	TGTGCCAGCAGCATAGGACAGGCGCCCTACGAGCAGTACTTC	CASSIGQAPYEQYF
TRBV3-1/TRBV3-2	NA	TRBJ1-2	TGTGCCAGCAGCCAAGATTTTCCGGGACACCCCTATGGCTACACCTTC	CASSQDFPGHPYGYTF